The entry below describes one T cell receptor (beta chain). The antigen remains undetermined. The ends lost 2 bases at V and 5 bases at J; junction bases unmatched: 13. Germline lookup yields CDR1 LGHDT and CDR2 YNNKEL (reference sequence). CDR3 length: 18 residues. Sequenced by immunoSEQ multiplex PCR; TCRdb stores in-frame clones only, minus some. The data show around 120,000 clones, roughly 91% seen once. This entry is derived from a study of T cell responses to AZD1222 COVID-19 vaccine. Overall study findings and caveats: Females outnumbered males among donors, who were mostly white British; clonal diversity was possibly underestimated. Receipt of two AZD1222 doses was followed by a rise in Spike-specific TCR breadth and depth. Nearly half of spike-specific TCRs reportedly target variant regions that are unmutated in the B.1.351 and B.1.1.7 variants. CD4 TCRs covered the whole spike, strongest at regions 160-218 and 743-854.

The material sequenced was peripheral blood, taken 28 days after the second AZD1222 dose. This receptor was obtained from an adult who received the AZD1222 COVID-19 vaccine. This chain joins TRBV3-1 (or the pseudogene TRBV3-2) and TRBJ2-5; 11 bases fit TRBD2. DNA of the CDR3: TGTGCCAGCAGCCAATTGGCTAGCGGGGGGCTTTCCGAGGAGACCCAGTACTTC. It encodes CASSQLASGGLSEETQYF.